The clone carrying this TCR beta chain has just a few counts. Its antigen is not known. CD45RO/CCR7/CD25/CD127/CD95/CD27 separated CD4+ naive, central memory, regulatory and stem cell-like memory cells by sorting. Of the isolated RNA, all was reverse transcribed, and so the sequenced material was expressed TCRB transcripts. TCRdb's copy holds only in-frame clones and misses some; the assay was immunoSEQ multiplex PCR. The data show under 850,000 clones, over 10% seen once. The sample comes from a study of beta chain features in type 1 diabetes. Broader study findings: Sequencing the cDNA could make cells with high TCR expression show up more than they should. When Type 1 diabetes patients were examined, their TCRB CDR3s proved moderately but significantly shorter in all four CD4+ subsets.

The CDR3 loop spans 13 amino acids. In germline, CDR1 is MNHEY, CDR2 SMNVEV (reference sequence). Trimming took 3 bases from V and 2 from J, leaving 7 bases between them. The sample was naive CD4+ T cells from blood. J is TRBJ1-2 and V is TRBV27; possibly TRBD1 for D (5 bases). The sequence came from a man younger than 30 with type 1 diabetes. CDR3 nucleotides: TGTGCCAGCAGTTTTAACAGGAACTATGGCTACACCTTC. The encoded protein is CASSFNRNYGYTF.